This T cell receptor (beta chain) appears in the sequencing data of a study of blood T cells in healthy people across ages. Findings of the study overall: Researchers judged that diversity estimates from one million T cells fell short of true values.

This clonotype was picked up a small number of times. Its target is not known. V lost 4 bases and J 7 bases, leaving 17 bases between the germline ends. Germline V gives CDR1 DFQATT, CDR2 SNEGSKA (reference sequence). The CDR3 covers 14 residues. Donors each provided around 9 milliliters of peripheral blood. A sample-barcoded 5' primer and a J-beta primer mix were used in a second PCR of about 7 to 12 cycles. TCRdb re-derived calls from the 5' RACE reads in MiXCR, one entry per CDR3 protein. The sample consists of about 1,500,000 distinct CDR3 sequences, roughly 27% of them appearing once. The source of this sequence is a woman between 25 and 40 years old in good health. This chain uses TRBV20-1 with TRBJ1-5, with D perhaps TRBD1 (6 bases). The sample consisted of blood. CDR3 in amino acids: CSAMVPEGGQPQHF. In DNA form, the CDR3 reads TGCAGTGCTATGGTCCCCGAAGGGGGACAGCCCCAGCATTTT.